These T cell receptor beta chains were read from a single sample in a study of read filtering for tumor transcriptome and immune sequencing. Via MiXCR, TCRdb re-called the reads, giving one row per CDR3 protein. This repertoire shows about 58,000 distinct CDR3 sequences, about 12% found once; its top ten account for under 20%. Material: a population of CD138-negative cells sorted from bone marrow. The source is a donor aged 40 or older with multiple myeloma. CDR3s include the opening cysteine and the closing phenylalanine or tryptophan. A D gene is named only where the DNA matches it firmly. Clone size appears in some rows only: once, few, many, or a class for an expanded clone.

j_gene: TRBJ2-5
abundance: -
v_gene: TRBV7-9
d_gene: -
CDR3aa: CASREETQYF
CDR3nt: TGTGCCAGCCGGGAGGAGACCCAGTACTTC

j_gene: TRBJ2-7
abundance: many
v_gene: TRBV20-1
d_gene: -
CDR3aa: CSALFTGLGPYEQYF
CDR3nt: TGCAGTGCTCTTTTCACAGGGTTAGGGCCCTACGAGCAGTACTTC

j_gene: TRBJ2-7
abundance: -
v_gene: TRBV29-1
d_gene: -
CDR3aa: CSVEVSSYEQYF
CDR3nt: TGCAGCGTTGAAGTATCCAGCTACGAGCAGTACTTC

j_gene: TRBJ1-3
abundance: -
v_gene: TRBV2
d_gene: -
CDR3aa: CASTEGGASGNTIYF
CDR3nt: TGTGCCAGCACGGAAGGTGGAGCCTCTGGAAACACCATATATTTT

j_gene: TRBJ2-2
abundance: few
v_gene: TRBV20-1
d_gene: -
CDR3aa: CSAPSGVTNTEELFF
CDR3nt: TGCAGTGCCCCCTCGGGGGTCACGAACACCGAGGAGCTGTTTTTT

j_gene: TRBJ1-1
abundance: -
v_gene: TRBV7-9
d_gene: -
CDR3aa: CASSLVGEVTEAFF
CDR3nt: TGTGCCAGCAGCTTAGTAGGGGAGGTCACTGAAGCTTTCTTT

j_gene: TRBJ1-1
abundance: many
v_gene: TRBV28
d_gene: TRBD1
CDR3aa: CASSLGDSSNTEAFF
CDR3nt: TGTGCCAGCAGCTTAGGGGACAGTTCGAACACTGAAGCTTTCTTT

j_gene: TRBJ2-7
abundance: many
v_gene: TRBV29-1
d_gene: -
CDR3aa: CSVENYEQYF
CDR3nt: TGCAGCGTTGAGAATTACGAGCAGTACTTC

j_gene: TRBJ1-2
abundance: many
v_gene: TRBV3-1
d_gene: -
CDR3aa: CASRLTPGQGHGYTF
CDR3nt: TGTGCCAGCAGACTAACCCCTGGTCAGGGCCATGGCTACACCTTC

j_gene: TRBJ2-2
abundance: many
v_gene: TRBV5-1
d_gene: TRBD1
CDR3aa: CASSFRGRRTGELFF
CDR3nt: TGCGCCAGCAGCTTCAGGGGGCGTCGGACCGGGGAGCTGTTTTTT

j_gene: TRBJ2-5
abundance: -
v_gene: TRBV5-8
d_gene: TRBD2
CDR3aa: CASSFDWGGLKQETQYF
CDR3nt: TGTGCCAGCAGCTTTGACTGGGGGGGGTTGAAACAAGAGACCCAGTACTTC

j_gene: TRBJ2-2
abundance: -
v_gene: TRBV29-1
d_gene: TRBD1
CDR3aa: CSVRTGTGGTGELFF
CDR3nt: TGCAGCGTGAGAACCGGGACAGGGGGGACCGGGGAGCTGTTTTTT

j_gene: TRBJ2-7
abundance: -
v_gene: TRBV7-6
d_gene: TRBD1
CDR3aa: CASGFVTGGYEQYF
CDR3nt: TGTGCCAGCGGCTTCGTGACAGGGGGGTACGAGCAGTACTTC

j_gene: TRBJ1-3
abundance: many
v_gene: TRBV12-3/TRBV12-4
d_gene: TRBD1
CDR3aa: CASRPGQVGRSGNTIYF
CDR3nt: TGTGCCAGCAGACCTGGACAGGTAGGGCGCTCTGGAAACACCATATATTTT

j_gene: TRBJ2-1
abundance: many
v_gene: TRBV7-3
d_gene: -
CDR3aa: CASSLGGLGGEQFF
CDR3nt: TGTGCCAGCAGCTTAGGAGGTTTGGGGGGTGAGCAGTTCTTC

j_gene: TRBJ2-1
abundance: -
v_gene: TRBV2
d_gene: TRBD2
CDR3aa: CASSGWTSGGINEQFF
CDR3nt: TGTGCCAGCAGTGGATGGACTAGCGGGGGGATCAATGAGCAGTTCTTC

j_gene: TRBJ1-5
abundance: many
v_gene: TRBV15
d_gene: TRBD1
CDR3aa: CATSTGTDHNQPQHF
CDR3nt: TGTGCCACCAGCACCGGGACAGACCACAATCAGCCCCAGCATTTT

j_gene: TRBJ2-2
abundance: many
v_gene: TRBV3-1
d_gene: -
CDR3aa: CASSQDTNPPGELFF
CDR3nt: TGTGCCAGCAGCCAAGATACAAACCCCCCCGGGGAGCTGTTTTTT

j_gene: TRBJ1-1
abundance: many
v_gene: TRBV20-1
d_gene: -
CDR3aa: CSARARGRPEAFF
CDR3nt: TGCAGTGCTAGAGCGAGGGGGAGGCCTGAAGCTTTCTTT

j_gene: TRBJ2-1
abundance: many
v_gene: TRBV30
d_gene: -
CDR3aa: CASHGGTLGNEQFF
CDR3nt: TGTGCCTCCCACGGGGGGACACTTGGAAATGAGCAGTTCTTC

j_gene: TRBJ2-1
abundance: many
v_gene: TRBV18
d_gene: -
CDR3aa: CASSPNRDSSYNEQFF
CDR3nt: TGTGCCAGCTCACCCAACAGGGATAGCTCCTACAATGAGCAGTTCTTC

j_gene: TRBJ1-1
abundance: many
v_gene: TRBV7-7
d_gene: -
CDR3aa: CASSLGDMAMSNTEAFF
CDR3nt: TGTGCTAGCAGCTTAGGAGATATGGCTATGTCGAACACTGAAGCTTTCTTT

j_gene: TRBJ2-3
abundance: -
v_gene: TRBV3-1
d_gene: -
CDR3aa: CASSQEGTDTQYF
CDR3nt: TGTGCCAGCAGCCAAGAAGGGACAGATACGCAGTATTTT

j_gene: TRBJ2-6
abundance: many
v_gene: TRBV5-1
d_gene: -
CDR3aa: CASSFQTVGANVLTF
CDR3nt: TGCGCCAGCAGCTTTCAGACAGTTGGGGCCAACGTCCTGACTTTC

j_gene: TRBJ2-2
abundance: many
v_gene: TRBV5-1
d_gene: TRBD1
CDR3aa: CASSWGQLGTGELFF
CDR3nt: TGCGCCAGCAGCTGGGGACAGCTGGGCACCGGGGAGCTGTTTTTT

j_gene: TRBJ2-1
abundance: many
v_gene: TRBV6-1
d_gene: -
CDR3aa: CASLAPYPSNEQFF
CDR3nt: TGTGCCAGCCTCGCCCCGTACCCTAGCAATGAGCAGTTCTTC

j_gene: TRBJ1-2
abundance: -
v_gene: TRBV12-3/TRBV12-4
d_gene: -
CDR3aa: CASSLIGYCYTF
CDR3nt: TGTGCCAGCAGTTTAATCGGATATTGCTACACCTTC

j_gene: TRBJ1-1
abundance: -
v_gene: TRBV4-1
d_gene: -
CDR3aa: CASSQDEVGGTEAFF
CDR3nt: TGCGCCAGCAGCCAAGATGAGGTAGGGGGGACTGAAGCTTTCTTT

j_gene: TRBJ1-5
abundance: few
v_gene: TRBV19
d_gene: -
CDR3aa: CASSIPPQGNQPQHF
CDR3nt: TGTGCCAGTAGTATACCGCCTCAGGGCAATCAGCCCCAGCATTTT

j_gene: TRBJ2-1
abundance: -
v_gene: TRBV10-2
d_gene: -
CDR3aa: CASSELRTISSYNETFF
CDR3nt: TGCGCCAGCAGTGAGTTAAGGACTATCAGCTCCTACAATGAGACGTTCTTC

j_gene: TRBJ2-1
abundance: -
v_gene: TRBV27
d_gene: -
CDR3aa: CASTPELGASYNEQFF
CDR3nt: TGTGCCAGCACTCCCGAGCTGGGAGCGTCCTACAATGAGCAGTTCTTC

j_gene: TRBJ1-5
abundance: many
v_gene: TRBV7-9
d_gene: TRBD1
CDR3aa: CASTSRDSNQPQHF
CDR3nt: TGTGCCAGCACCTCCCGGGACAGTAATCAGCCCCAGCATTTT

j_gene: TRBJ1-1
abundance: many
v_gene: TRBV12-3/TRBV12-4
d_gene: -
CDR3aa: CASSLQGGTEAFF
CDR3nt: TGTGCCAGCAGTTTACAAGGGGGGACTGAAGCTTTCTTT

j_gene: TRBJ2-2
abundance: many
v_gene: TRBV9
d_gene: -
CDR3aa: CASRDGRTETGELFF
CDR3nt: TGTGCCAGCAGGGACGGGCGGACAGAAACCGGGGAGCTGTTTTTT

j_gene: TRBJ1-1
abundance: many
v_gene: TRBV6-2/TRBV6-3
d_gene: -
CDR3aa: CASSNSGITEAFF
CDR3nt: TGTGCCAGCAGTAACTCGGGGATCACTGAAGCTTTCTTT

j_gene: TRBJ2-2
abundance: many
v_gene: TRBV7-6
d_gene: -
CDR3aa: CASRRTVANTGELFF
CDR3nt: TGTGCCAGCAGGCGGACGGTCGCGAACACCGGGGAGCTGTTTTTT

j_gene: TRBJ1-1
abundance: many
v_gene: TRBV11-1
d_gene: TRBD1
CDR3aa: CASSPGQGLNTEAFF
CDR3nt: TGTGCCAGCAGCCCGGGACAGGGGTTGAACACTGAAGCTTTCTTT

j_gene: TRBJ1-1
abundance: many
v_gene: TRBV27
d_gene: TRBD1
CDR3aa: CASSPRTGESSAEAFF
CDR3nt: TGTGCCAGCAGTCCGCGGACAGGGGAATCAAGTGCTGAAGCTTTCTTT

j_gene: TRBJ2-7
abundance: many
v_gene: TRBV19
d_gene: -
CDR3aa: CASRGPGEQYF
CDR3nt: TGTGCCAGTCGGGGGCCGGGGGAGCAGTACTTC

j_gene: TRBJ1-6
abundance: many
v_gene: TRBV7-3
d_gene: TRBD1
CDR3aa: CASSLTGTGSGSPLHF
CDR3nt: TGTGCCAGCAGCTTAACGGGGACAGGGTCAGGTTCACCCCTCCACTTT

j_gene: TRBJ1-3
abundance: many
v_gene: TRBV18
d_gene: -
CDR3aa: CASSPRGLGNTIYF
CDR3nt: TGTGCCAGCTCACCACGGGGGCTTGGAAACACCATATATTTT